These T cell receptor beta chains were read from a single sample in a study of CD8+ T cells in alopecia areata. Method: immunoSEQ multiplex PCR; TCRdb's copy keeps in-frame clones and lacks some. The sample yields 200,000 to 250,000 clones, about 60% seen once. The sample in question was CD4+ T cells sorted from blood, obtained at week 0. These receptors originate from a human donor with alopecia areata. Each CDR3 is given with its conserved first and last residue. The D gene is left open where the match is weak. Clone size is given for some rows only: seen once, a few or many times, or a class if the clone is expanded.

>TRBV6-5|once|NA|TRBJ1-2
TGTGCCATCGGAACAGCTAACTATGGCTACACCTTC
CAIGTANYGYTF
>TRBV10-3|few|NA|TRBJ2-2
TGTGCCATCAGTGAGTCGGGGGGCCCAACCGGGGAGCTGTTTTTT
CAISESGGPTGELFF
>TRBV29-1|NA|NA|TRBJ2-3
TGCAGCGTTGTACACATCCGCACAGATACGCAGTATTTT
CSVVHIRTDTQYF
>TRBV7-2|few|TRBD1|TRBJ1-2
TGTGCCAGCAGCTCGGGTACAGGGGCCTATGGCTACACCTTC
CASSSGTGAYGYTF
>TRBV19|NA|NA|TRBJ2-7
TGTGCCAGTAGTATAGGACGCTCCTACGAGCAGTACTTC
CASSIGRSYEQYF
>TRBV6-5|NA|NA|TRBJ2-4
TGTGCCAGCAACGAGGGGAACATTCAGTACTTC
CASNEGNIQYF
>TRBV11-1|NA|TRBD2|TRBJ2-1
TGTGCCAGCAGCTTACGGGGGGGCCGGTGGGATGAGCAGTTCTTC
CASSLRGGRWDEQFF
>TRBV5-1|NA|TRBD2|TRBJ2-2
TGCGCCAGCAGCTTCGCTAGCGGGAGAGCCGGGGAGCTGTTTTTT
CASSFASGRAGELFF
>TRBV7-9|NA|NA|TRBJ2-3
TGTGCCAGCAGCCTTGAGTATTTT
CASSLEYF
>TRBV9|NA|TRBD1|TRBJ1-2
TGTGCCAGCAGCGTACTGGACAGGGGTGCGTACACCTTC
CASSVLDRGAYTF
>TRBV7-9|NA|TRBD1|TRBJ1-5
TGTGCCAGCAGCGCTGGGACAGGGGACAATCAGCCCCAGCATTTT
CASSAGTGDNQPQHF
>TRBV7-2|few|NA|TRBJ2-7
TGTGCCAGCTCAACACAGGCAGGAGCCTACGAGCAGTACTTC
CASSTQAGAYEQYF
>TRBV7-8|few|TRBD2|TRBJ2-7
TGTGCCAGCAGCCCGCGGAGATGGGACTACTACGAGCAGTACTTC
CASSPRRWDYYEQYF
>TRBV18|few|TRBD1|TRBJ2-2
TGTGCCAGCTCACCAGGACAGGACCGGGAGCTGTTTTTT
CASSPGQDRELFF
>TRBV10-3|NA|NA|TRBJ2-7
TGTGCCATCGGCCAAACCTACGAGCAGTACTTC
CAIGQTYEQYF
>TRBV29-1|NA|TRBD1|TRBJ1-2
TGCAGCGTTGGCGGGCGAGCAGGGGGCCTCTATGGCTACACCTTC
CSVGGRAGGLYGYTF
>TRBV5-1|NA|NA|TRBJ1-1
TGCGCCAGCAGCTTGGAGGGTGCCACTGAAGCTTTCTTT
CASSLEGATEAFF
>TRBV4-1|few|TRBD2|TRBJ2-7
TGCGCCAGCAGCCAATTTCATTCCCCTCCGGGACTAGCGACCTACGAGCAGTACTTC
CASSQFHSPPGLATYEQYF
>TRBV7-9|NA|NA|TRBJ1-4
TGTGCCAGCAGCCCCCTCGAGGTTAATGAAAAACTGTTTTTT
CASSPLEVNEKLFF
>TRBV29-1|NA|NA|TRBJ2-7
TGCAGCGTTGAAGTCCTAGGGGGCGAGCAGTACTTC
CSVEVLGGEQYF
>TRBV18|NA|NA|TRBJ1-1
TGTGCCAGCTCAAAGTCGACAGCCATGAACACTGAAGCTTTCTTT
CASSKSTAMNTEAFF
>TRBV6-5|NA|NA|TRBJ1-2
TGTGCCAGCAGTCAACCAGGGTCTTACTACACCTTC
CASSQPGSYYTF
>TRBV29-1|NA|TRBD1|TRBJ2-3
TGCAGCCAAAAGCGGACAGGCCAGCCCACAGATACGCAGTATTTT
CSQKRTGQPTDTQYF
>TRBV29-1|few|NA|TRBJ1-4
TGCAGCGTTGAAGATCATAGGGAGGGCGGTAATGAAAAACTGTTTTTT
CSVEDHREGGNEKLFF
>TRBV5-1|NA|NA|TRBJ1-5
TGCGCCAGCAGCTTGGATGGGAATCAGCCCCAGCATTTT
CASSLDGNQPQHF